These 14 T cell receptor beta chains were all obtained from the same sample, sequenced in a study of control samples from healthy donors and cancer patients. Assay used: immunoSEQ multiplex PCR; TCRdb lists only in-frame clones, some missing. This sample has 100,000 to 150,000 clones, with just under 90% found just once. The sample comprised PBMCs. The receptors shown here come from a man in his fifties or sixties with head and neck cancer.

The chain carries TRBV28 and TRBJ1-2; D gene ambiguous. There are 14 residues in the CDR3. Per germline, CDR1 MDHEN and CDR2 SYDVKM. V was pared by 6 bases and J by 5 bases, with 16 bases between. The CDR3: CASSPGPTIYGYTF. The CDR3 coding sequence is TGTGCCAGCAGCCCCGGACCGACCATTTATGGCTACACCTTC.

The V and J genes are TRBV14 and TRBJ2-1, with 10 bases fitting TRBD2. Germline lookup yields CDR1 SGHDN and CDR2 FVKESK. Unmatched junction bases numbered 7, after V lost 1 base and J lost 13 bases. This CDR3 region has 14 residues. CDR3 sequence: CASSQASGGAFQFF. The CDR3 DNA reads as TGTGCCAGCAGCCAAGCCAGCGGGGGGGCTTTTCAGTTCTTC.

The rearrangement joins TRBV28 to TRBJ1-1; no clear D gene. Trimming pared 8 bases from V and 0 bases from J, leaving 7 bases between. Germline V CDR1 and CDR2: MDHEN, SYDVKM. CDR3 size: 12 residues. This CDR3 reads CASRSMNTEAFF. The CDR3 DNA reads as TGTGCCAGCCGAAGTATGAACACTGAAGCTTTCTTT.

Of note for this clone: Other nucleotide sequences in the sample specify the same CDR3. The rearrangement joins TRBV18 to TRBJ1-3; 9 bases are shared with TRBD1. The germline gives CDR1 KGHSH, CDR2 LQKENI. With 2 bases clipped from V and 0 bases from J, the junction kept 8 bases outside the gene matches. The CDR3 has 18 residues. The chain's CDR3 is CASSPKAPGQGSGNTIYF. The DNA for the CDR3 is TGTGCCAGCTCACCAAAAGCCCCGGGACAGGGCTCTGGAAACACCATATATTTT.

The rearrangement links TRBV6-5 to TRBJ2-2; TRBD1 agrees at 10 bases. V lost 7 bases, J lost 3 bases, and 5 bases stayed unmatched. The CDR3 runs to 15 residues. From germline, CDR1 is MNHEY and CDR2 SVGAGI. CDR3 protein: CASTSGTGDTGELFF. The CDR3 DNA follows: TGTGCCAGCACTTCCGGGACAGGGGACACCGGGGAGCTGTTTTTT.

The rearrangement uses TRBV7-2 and TRBJ2-2; possibly TRBD1 or TRBD2 for D (6 bases each). The CDR3 runs to 16 residues. The germline gives CDR1 SGHTA, CDR2 FQGNSA. Trimming pared 4 bases from V and 6 bases from J, leaving 18 bases between. DNA of the CDR3: TGTGCCAGCAGCTCCGTTTGGGGGGCAAGGTCCGGGGAGCTGTTTTTT. Amino acid sequence: CASSSVWGARSGELFF.

The rearrangement joins TRBV5-6 to TRBJ1-2, with 8 bases aligning to TRBD1. V lost 1 base, J lost 6 bases, and 14 bases stayed unmatched. Germline assignment: CDR1 SGHDT and CDR2 YYEEEE. The CDR3 length is 17 residues. The CDR3 sequence is CASSLRTGSVGRDGYTF. For the CDR3, the DNA is TGTGCCAGCAGCTTGAGGACAGGGTCCGTGGGGAGAGATGGCTACACCTTC.

V and J are TRBV12-5 and TRBJ2-1, with no clear D. Germline V gives CDR1 LGHNT, CDR2 FRNRAP. The V gene lost 7 bases and the J gene lost 5 bases, with 6 bases spanning the gap. The CDR3 is made up of 11 amino acids. The CDR3 DNA is TGTGCTAGTGCCATGAACAATGAGCAGTTCTTC. Translation gives CASAMNNEQFF.

The V gene is TRBV29-1, the J gene TRBJ1-1; the match to TRBD1 covers 8 bases. This CDR3 is 16 amino acids long. Germline CDR1 reads SQVTM; CDR2 reads ANQGSEA. The V gene end was trimmed by 4 bases and the J gene end by 0 bases; junction bases not matched to a gene: 10. For the CDR3, the DNA is TGCAGCGTTGGAAGTCGACAGGGGAACATGAACACTGAAGCTTTCTTT. It encodes CSVGSRQGNMNTEAFF.

The J gene is TRBJ1-5, the V gene TRBV13, with TRBD1 identical over 7 bases. The J segment lost 1 base and the V segment lost 5 bases, leaving 2 bases of the junction unmatched. The CDR3 consists of 14 residues. Per the germline V gene, CDR1 is PRHDT and CDR2 is FYEKMQ (reference sequence). Here the CDR3 reads CASSTRGSNQPQHF. Written as DNA, the CDR3 is TGTGCCAGCAGCACCAGGGGGAGCAATCAGCCCCAGCATTTT.

On this clone itself: Sequence at one end of the junction differs from germline and may be a read error. The V gene is TRBV20-1, the J gene TRBJ1-5, with 9 bases that match TRBD1. CDR1 is DFQATT and CDR2 is SNEGSKA in the germline V gene (reference sequence). The CDR3 is 14 residues long. The CDR3 here is CSASPGTGNLPQHF. The DNA for the CDR3 is TGCAGTGCTAGTCCCGGGACAGGGAATCTGCCCCAGCATTTT.

This clone was observed a single time. The V gene is TRBV5-6, the J gene TRBJ2-1; D is possibly TRBD2 (5 bases). Per the germline V gene, CDR1 is SGHDT and CDR2 is YYEEEE. CDR3 length: 15 amino acids. V gave up 2 bases and J gave up 6 bases, with 15 bases separating them. The CDR3 sequence is CASSFIGLRVNEQFF. DNA of the CDR3: TGTGCCAGCAGCTTCATCGGGTTGAGGGTCAATGAGCAGTTCTTC.

V usage is TRBV9 and J usage is TRBJ2-7; 8 bases match TRBD1. CDR3 size: 15 residues. Per the germline V gene, CDR1 is SGDLS and CDR2 is YYNGEE. Trimming took 1 base from V and 0 from J; bases not matched to a gene: 3. CDR3 protein: CASSVSTGASYEQYF. CDR3 in DNA: TGTGCCAGCAGCGTATCGACAGGGGCCTCCTACGAGCAGTACTTC.

This clone was recorded a few times. The V gene is TRBV5-4, the J gene TRBJ2-6, with D unresolved. Germline V gene sequence: CDR1 SGHNT, CDR2 YYREEE (reference sequence). There are 15 residues in the CDR3. With 1 base removed from V and 1 base from J, the gap between germline ends came to 6 bases. CDR3 coding DNA: TGTGCCAGCAGCTTGAGACCTTCTGGGGCCAACGTCCTGACTTTC. Amino acid sequence: CASSLRPSGANVLTF.